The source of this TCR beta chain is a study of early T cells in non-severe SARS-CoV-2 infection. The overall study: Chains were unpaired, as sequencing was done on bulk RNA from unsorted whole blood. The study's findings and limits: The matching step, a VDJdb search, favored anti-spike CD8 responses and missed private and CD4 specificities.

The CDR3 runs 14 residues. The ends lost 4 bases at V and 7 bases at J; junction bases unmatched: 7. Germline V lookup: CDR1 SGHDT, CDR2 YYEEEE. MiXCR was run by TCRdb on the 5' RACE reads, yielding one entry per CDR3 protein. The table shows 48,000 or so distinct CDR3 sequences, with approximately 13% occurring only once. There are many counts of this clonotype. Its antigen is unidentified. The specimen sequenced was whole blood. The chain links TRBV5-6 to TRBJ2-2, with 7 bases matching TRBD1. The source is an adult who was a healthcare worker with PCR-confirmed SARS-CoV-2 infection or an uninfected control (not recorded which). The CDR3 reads CASSRRAGGGELFF. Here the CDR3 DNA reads TGTGCCAGCAGCCGCCGGGCAGGGGGCGGGGAGCTGTTTTTT.